Below are 26 T cell receptor beta chains sequenced from a single sample in a study of T cell responses to AZD1222 COVID-19 vaccine. Repertoires were generated with immunoSEQ multiplex PCR, while TCRdb's copy carries only in-frame clones and drops some. The data show 130,000 to 150,000 clones, with about 86% seen just once and approximately 5% held by the top ten. Sequencing used peripheral blood, obtained 28 days after the second AZD1222 dose. The receptor source for this set is an adult who received the AZD1222 COVID-19 vaccine.

The chain is built from TRBV6-5 and TRBJ1-2; TRBD1 matches 8 bases. The CDR3 has 14 residues. V dropped 6 bases and J dropped 4; count of bases not matched to a gene: 7. Germline-derived CDR1 and CDR2 are MNHEY and SVGAGI. CDR3 coding DNA: TGTGCCAGCAGCTCCAACGGACAGGGCTATGGCTACACCTTC. This codes for CASSSNGQGYGYTF.

The chain links TRBV5-1 to TRBJ2-1; 7 nucleotides align to TRBD2. With V trimmed by 2 bases and J by 4 bases, 3 bases remained unmatched. The CDR3 is made up of 14 amino acids. CDR1 and CDR2 (germline): SGHRS, YFSETQ. This CDR3 is CASSLGGGYNEQFF. The CDR3 DNA follows: TGCGCCAGCAGCTTAGGCGGGGGTTACAATGAGCAGTTCTTC.

This chain connects TRBV18 to TRBJ2-2, with 7 bases fitting TRBD1. Germline values: CDR1 KGHSH, CDR2 LQKENI. The CDR3 has 14 amino acids. J lost 4 bases, V lost 3 bases, and 2 bases had no gene match. DNA of the CDR3: TGTGCCAGCTCACCGGGACAGAGCACCGGGGAGCTGTTTTTT. This sequence encodes CASSPGQSTGELFF.

V usage is TRBV7-9 and J usage is TRBJ1-2; 7 bases are a match to TRBD1. The CDR3 totals 14 residues. Germline CDR1 and CDR2: SEHNR and FQNEAQ (reference sequence). V dropped 7 bases and J dropped 2; count of bases not matched to a gene: 7. CDR3: CASNPGQENYGYTF. CDR3 DNA: TGTGCCAGCAACCCCGGACAGGAGAACTATGGCTACACCTTC.

V is TRBV29-1 and J is TRBJ1-2; D unclear. CDR3 length equals 12 residues. The germline V gene has CDR1 SQVTM and CDR2 ANQGSEA. V lost 4 bases to trimming and J lost 2 bases, with 8 bases between them. The CDR3 DNA reads as TGCAGCGTTGCCCTCTCCAACTATGGCTACACCTTC. Translated: CSVALSNYGYTF.

The gene calls are TRBV19 and TRBJ1-2; 10 nucleotides agree with TRBD1. With V trimmed by 5 bases and J by 3 bases, 6 bases remained unmatched. The CDR3 sequence is 15 residues long. The germline V gene encodes CDR1 LNHDA and CDR2 SQIVND (reference sequence). The CDR3: CASSSPGTGDYGYTF. The CDR3 nucleotides are TGTGCCAGTAGTTCTCCCGGGACAGGGGACTATGGCTACACCTTC.

V gene TRBV7-2 combines with J gene TRBJ2-5; 8 bases match TRBD2. CDR3 length equals 16 residues. Germline assignment: CDR1 SGHTA and CDR2 FQGNSA. With V trimmed by 5 bases and J by 5 bases, 13 bases remained unmatched. The chain's CDR3 is CASSLLAGLPTETQYF. As DNA, the CDR3 is TGTGCCAGCAGCCTTTTAGCGGGGTTGCCCACGGAGACCCAGTACTTC.

J is TRBJ1-3 and V is TRBV7-9; D is unclear. V was trimmed by 4 bases and J by 0 bases, leaving 10 bases between them. The CDR3 has 15 amino acids. The germline gives CDR1 SEHNR, CDR2 FQNEAQ (reference sequence). CDR3 residues: CASSSYMSSGNTIYF. The CDR3 DNA is TGTGCCAGCAGCTCCTACATGAGCTCTGGAAACACCATATATTTT.

This clone was detected only once. The chain uses TRBV9 and TRBJ1-1, with D unresolved. V lost 0 bases, J lost 3 bases, and 12 bases lay in between. The CDR3 loop spans 15 amino acids. CDR1 is SGDLS, CDR2 YYNGEE, per germline. The CDR3 coding sequence is TGTGCCAGCAGCGTAGGGGATATGGAGGACACTGAAGCTTTCTTT. This encodes CASSVGDMEDTEAFF.

V gene TRBV10-2 combines with J gene TRBJ2-7; possibly TRBD1 or TRBD2 for D (5 bases each). CDR3 length equals 15 residues. The germline gives CDR1 WSHSY, CDR2 SAAADI. Deletions cut 6 bases from V and 2 bases from J, with 17 bases between. CDR3: CASSPGPRGAYEQYF. The CDR3, as DNA: TGCGCCAGCAGCCCGGGACCCAGAGGGGCCTACGAGCAGTACTTC.

This clone was recorded only once. The chain links TRBV18 to TRBJ2-2; the D gene is possibly TRBD2 (6 bases). With 3 bases removed from V and 2 bases from J, the gap between germline ends came to 16 bases. The CDR3 runs 17 residues. The V gene's germline CDR1 is KGHSH and CDR2 LQKENI. In DNA, the CDR3 is TGTGCCAGCTCACCCTTCTTGGGGGGAGAAAACACCGGGGAGCTGTTTTTT. This sequence encodes CASSPFLGGENTGELFF.

The rearrangement links TRBV4-1 to TRBJ1-2; 8 bases match TRBD1. The CDR3 length is 14 residues. CDR1 is MGHRA and CDR2 is YSYEKL in the germline V gene. V dropped 3 bases and J dropped 3; count of bases not matched to a gene: 3. This CDR3 reads CASSQRTGYYGYTF. As DNA, the CDR3 is TGCGCCAGCAGCCAGCGGACAGGGTACTATGGCTACACCTTC.

This clone was counted only a few times. This chain links TRBV5-1 with TRBJ2-7; 10 bases match TRBD2. This CDR3 spans 15 amino acids. The trim removed 4 bases at V and 3 bases at J, leaving 7 bases unmatched. Germline V gives CDR1 SGHRS, CDR2 YFSETQ. The CDR3 sequence is CASSPQAGGNYEQYF. CDR3 in DNA: TGCGCCAGCAGCCCGCAAGCGGGAGGGAACTACGAGCAGTACTTC.

The chain couples TRBV29-1 to TRBJ2-3; no firm D call. CDR3 length equals 14 residues. Trimming left V 3 bases short and J 0 bases short, with 10 bases between. Germline V CDR1 and CDR2: SQVTM, ANQGSEA. CDR3 DNA: TGCAGCGTTGATCGGATTGAGAGCACAGATACGCAGTATTTT. Its protein product is CSVDRIESTDTQYF.

J is TRBJ2-1 and V is TRBV5-8; D gene uncertain. The CDR3 loop spans 14 amino acids. V lost 5 bases and J lost 0, with 9 bases in between. Germline loops: CDR1 SGHTS, CDR2 YDEGEE. CDR3 amino acids: CASSPLDSYNEQFF. The CDR3 DNA is TGTGCCAGCAGTCCGCTAGACTCCTACAATGAGCAGTTCTTC.

This chain joins TRBV10-3 and TRBJ1-5; the match to TRBD1 covers 10 bases. CDR1 and CDR2 from the germline V gene are ENHRY and SYGVKD. The CDR3 is 14 amino acids. V gave up 6 bases and J gave up 6 bases; unmatched junction bases: 5. Here the CDR3 reads CAISRDRGSQPQHF. The CDR3 DNA sequence: TGTGCCATCAGCCGGGACAGGGGATCTCAGCCCCAGCATTTT.

This clone was recorded only once. The chain employs TRBV9 and TRBJ2-3, with 7 positions matching TRBD2. This CDR3 comprises 15 residues. Per the germline V gene, CDR1 is SGDLS and CDR2 is YYNGEE. V lost 1 base, J lost 4 bases, and 6 bases stayed unmatched. For the CDR3, the DNA is TGTGCCAGCAGCGTATGGCAGGGAGGGGCAGATACGCAGTATTTT. Translating gives CASSVWQGGADTQYF.

The rearrangement uses TRBV13 and TRBJ2-3; possible D gene TRBD2, 6 bases. V lost 7 bases, J lost 4 bases, and 24 bases lay in between. Germline CDR1 is PRHDT and CDR2 is FYEKMQ (reference sequence). There are 17 residues in the CDR3. The chain's CDR3 is CASNSLRPGLTPDTQYF. CDR3 DNA sequence: TGTGCCAGCAACTCCCTTCGCCCGGGACTCACCCCAGATACGCAGTATTTT.

The chain employs TRBV5-1 and TRBJ2-1, with 11 bases fitting TRBD2. The CDR3 has 15 residues. Looked up from germline, CDR1 is SGHRS and CDR2 is YFSETQ. V was pared by 2 bases and J by 2 bases, with 0 bases of the junction left unmatched. In nucleotides, the CDR3 is TGCGCCAGCAGCTTTAGCGGGGGGGCCTACAATGAGCAGTTCTTC. Encoded protein: CASSFSGGAYNEQFF.

The chain has TRBV6-5 and TRBJ1-2, with TRBD1 as a possible D gene (6 bases). V lost 0 bases and J 4 bases, leaving 12 bases between the germline ends. The CDR3 has 15 amino acids. Germline CDR1 and CDR2: MNHEY and SVGAGI. The CDR3 DNA reads TGTGCCAGCAGTTACTCGCGCGAGACAGGCTATGGCTACACCTTC. It yields the protein CASSYSRETGYGYTF.

This clone was seen ten or more times. The J gene is TRBJ2-3, the V gene TRBV5-1; 12 bases are shared with TRBD2. This CDR3 is built from 16 residues. The junction had 2 bases not matched to a gene; V was cut back by 0 bases and J by 3 bases. CDR1 and CDR2 from the germline V gene are SGHRS and YFSETQ. CDR3 amino acids: CASSLGTSGGTDTQYF. The CDR3 region has the DNA TGCGCCAGCAGCTTGGGAACTAGCGGGGGGACAGATACGCAGTATTTT.

This clone was picked up one time. This chain links TRBV19 with TRBJ2-3; 8 bases match TRBD2. The length of the CDR3 is 14 residues. Unmatched junction bases numbered 3, after V lost 4 bases and J lost 3 bases. Per the germline V gene, CDR1 is LNHDA and CDR2 is SQIVND (reference sequence). CDR3: CASSTGTRTDTQYF. The CDR3 nucleotides are TGTGCCAGTAGTACCGGGACTAGGACAGATACGCAGTATTTT.

The chain links TRBV7-9 to TRBJ2-1; 9 bases are shared with TRBD2. Unmatched junction bases numbered 14, after V lost 5 bases and J lost 6 bases. Germline V gene data show CDR1 as SEHNR and CDR2 as FQNEAQ (reference sequence). The CDR3 spans 17 residues. The CDR3 spells CASSPIALAGDGNEQFF. The DNA for the CDR3 is TGTGCCAGCAGCCCGATCGCCTTAGCGGGAGATGGCAATGAGCAGTTCTTC.

This clone has just a few counts. The CDR3 coding sequence is TGTGCCAGCAGTGAATATGGGGGGAACGTTGGAAACACCATATATTTT. Its translation is CASSEYGGNVGNTIYF. This chain links TRBV2 with TRBJ1-3, with D tentatively TRBD1 (5 bases). The CDR3 spans 16 residues. Trimming stripped 2 bases from V and 3 bases from J, with 14 bases between. The germline CDR1 and CDR2 sequences are SNHLY and FYNNEI.

The rearrangement joins TRBV6-5 to TRBJ1-2; D unclear. There are 13 residues in the CDR3. Trimming took off 10 bases at V and 4 bases at J, with 16 bases between the two ends. Germline V gene sequence: CDR1 MNHEY, CDR2 SVGAGI. The CDR3 loop reads CATAGGGIYGYTF. In DNA, the CDR3 is TGTGCCACTGCGGGAGGAGGGATCTATGGCTACACCTTC.

The V call is TRBV7-2, the J call TRBJ2-1; 8 bases fit TRBD2. The germline V gene encodes CDR1 SGHTA and CDR2 FQGNSA. This CDR3 region has 12 residues. Trimming at V came to 5 bases and at J to 9 bases, leaving 3 bases not matched to a gene. The CDR3 coding sequence is TGTGCCAGCAGCCTTCGGGGGGGTGAGCAGTTCTTC. It yields the protein CASSLRGGEQFF.